This TCR beta chain stems from a study of OX40 agonist ivuxolimab in advanced cancers. For the study at large: Patients were given ivuxolimab, an antibody that agonizes OX40 (CD134). Every 2 weeks, ivuxolimab was infused into the patients intravenously at between 0.01 and 10 mg/kg. General study points: CD8+ T cells showed, on average, more clonal expansion than CD4+ cells. With doses of 0.1 to 3.0 mg/kg, CD4+ and CD8+ blood T cells had undergone clonal expansion by week 6.

As concerns this clone: Its antigen is unknown.

V was cut by 6 bases and J by 4 bases, with 12 bases left in between. The CDR3 runs to 13 residues. Germline V gene data show CDR1 as MDHEN and CDR2 as SYDVKM. Assay: immunoSEQ multiplex PCR; the TCRdb copy retains only in-frame clones and omits some. The data show approximately 59,000 clones, over 80% seen once. The source of this sequence is an adult with an advanced solid tumor such as melanoma, head and neck, liver or kidney cancer. The input for sequencing was CD4+ or CD8+ T cells sorted from blood, taken in a trial of the OX40 agonist ivuxolimab. The gene calls are TRBV28 and TRBJ2-5; D remains ambiguous. CDR3 DNA sequence: TGTGCCAGCAGGGAGTCGGTCACAGAGACCCAGTACTTC. Its protein is CASRESVTETQYF.